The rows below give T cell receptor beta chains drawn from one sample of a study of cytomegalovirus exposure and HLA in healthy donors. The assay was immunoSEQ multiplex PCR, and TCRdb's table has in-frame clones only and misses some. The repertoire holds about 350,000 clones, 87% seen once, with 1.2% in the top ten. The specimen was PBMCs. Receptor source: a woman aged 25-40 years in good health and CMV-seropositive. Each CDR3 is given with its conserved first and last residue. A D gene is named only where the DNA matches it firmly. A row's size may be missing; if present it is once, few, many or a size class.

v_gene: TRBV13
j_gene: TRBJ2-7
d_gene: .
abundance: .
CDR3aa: CASSTQRGEQYF
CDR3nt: TGTGCCAGCAGCACACAGCGCGGCGAGCAGTACTTC

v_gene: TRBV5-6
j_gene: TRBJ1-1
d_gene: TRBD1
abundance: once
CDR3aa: CASSLKTGWGEDTEAFF
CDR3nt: TGTGCCAGCAGCCTTAAGACAGGGTGGGGTGAAGACACTGAAGCTTTCTTT

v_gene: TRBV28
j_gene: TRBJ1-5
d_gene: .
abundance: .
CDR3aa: CASSLVSLNQPQHF
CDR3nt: TGTGCCAGCAGTTTAGTGTCACTTAATCAGCCCCAGCATTTT

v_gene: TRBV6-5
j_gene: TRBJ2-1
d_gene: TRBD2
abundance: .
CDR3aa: CASTNPASGRGEQFF
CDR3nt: TGTGCCAGCACTAACCCCGCCAGCGGGAGGGGTGAGCAGTTCTTC

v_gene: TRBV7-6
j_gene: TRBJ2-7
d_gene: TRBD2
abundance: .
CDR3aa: CASSAEAGGVYEQYF
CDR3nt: TGTGCCAGCAGCGCCGAGGCGGGGGGCGTCTACGAGCAGTACTTC

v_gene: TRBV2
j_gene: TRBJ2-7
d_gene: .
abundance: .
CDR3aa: CASSERGYEQYF
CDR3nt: TGTGCCAGCAGTGAAAGGGGTTACGAGCAGTACTTC

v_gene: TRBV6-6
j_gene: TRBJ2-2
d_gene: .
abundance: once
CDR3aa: CASSWRGELFF
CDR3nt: TGTGCCAGCAGTTGGCGCGGGGAGCTGTTTTTT

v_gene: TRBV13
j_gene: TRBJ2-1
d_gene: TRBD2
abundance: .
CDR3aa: CASSLGLAAAEQFF
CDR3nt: TGTGCCAGCAGCTTAGGCCTAGCGGCAGCTGAGCAGTTCTTC

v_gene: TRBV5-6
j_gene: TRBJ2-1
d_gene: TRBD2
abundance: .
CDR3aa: CASSWGLAGGDEQFF
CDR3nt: TGTGCCAGCAGCTGGGGACTAGCGGGAGGGGATGAGCAGTTCTTC

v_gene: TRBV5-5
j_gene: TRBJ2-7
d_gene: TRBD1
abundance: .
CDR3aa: CASSFGDRVYEQYF
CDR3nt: TGTGCCAGCAGCTTCGGAGACAGGGTTTACGAGCAGTACTTC

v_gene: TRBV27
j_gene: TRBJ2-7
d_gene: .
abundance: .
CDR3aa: CASSLTPSLSYEQYF
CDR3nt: TGTGCCAGCAGTTTGACGCCGTCTTTATCCTACGAGCAGTACTTC

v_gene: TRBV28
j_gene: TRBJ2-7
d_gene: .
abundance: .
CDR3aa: CASRPAEGYEQYF
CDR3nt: TGTGCCAGCCGCCCGGCAGAAGGCTACGAGCAGTACTTC

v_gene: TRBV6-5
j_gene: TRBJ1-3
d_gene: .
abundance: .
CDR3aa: CASSSPGRVSGNTIYF
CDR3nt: TGTGCCAGCAGTTCCCCCGGACGGGTCTCTGGAAACACCATATATTTT

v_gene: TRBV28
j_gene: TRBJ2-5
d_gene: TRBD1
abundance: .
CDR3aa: CASSLGTGVIETQYF
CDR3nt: TGTGCCAGCAGTTTAGGGACAGGGGTCATTGAGACCCAGTACTTC

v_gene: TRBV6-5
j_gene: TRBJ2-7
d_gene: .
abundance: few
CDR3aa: CASSYPRVAGADEQYF
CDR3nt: TGTGCCAGCAGTTACCCGAGGGTTGCGGGGGCCGACGAGCAGTACTTC

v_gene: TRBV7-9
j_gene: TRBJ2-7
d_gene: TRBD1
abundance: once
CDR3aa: CASSPQGQGNEQYF
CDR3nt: TGTGCCAGCAGCCCGCAGGGACAGGGCAACGAGCAGTACTTC

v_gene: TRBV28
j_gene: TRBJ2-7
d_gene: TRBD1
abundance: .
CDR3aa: CASSLSDRGLSYEQYF
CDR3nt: TGTGCCAGCAGTCTCTCGGACAGGGGGCTTTCCTACGAGCAGTACTTC

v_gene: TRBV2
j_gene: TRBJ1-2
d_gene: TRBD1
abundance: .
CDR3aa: CASRGTVGTYGYTF
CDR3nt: TGTGCCAGCAGGGGGACAGTGGGGACCTATGGCTACACCTTC

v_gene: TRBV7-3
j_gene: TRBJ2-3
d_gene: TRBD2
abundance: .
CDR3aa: CASSAIAGAGDTQYF
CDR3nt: TGTGCCAGCAGCGCGATAGCGGGGGCGGGAGATACGCAGTATTTT

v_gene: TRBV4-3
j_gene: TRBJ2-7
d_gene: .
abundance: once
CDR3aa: CASSQDARGYEQYF
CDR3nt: TGCGCCAGCAGCCAAGACGCACGTGGCTACGAGCAGTACTTC

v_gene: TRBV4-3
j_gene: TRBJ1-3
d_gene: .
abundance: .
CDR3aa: CASSQENRGNTIYF
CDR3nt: TGCGCCAGCAGCCAAGAGAACCGCGGAAACACCATATATTTT

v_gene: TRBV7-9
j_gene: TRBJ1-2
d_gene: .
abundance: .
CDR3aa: CASSRDGLYGYTF
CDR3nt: TGTGCCAGCAGCCGGGACGGACTCTATGGCTACACCTTC

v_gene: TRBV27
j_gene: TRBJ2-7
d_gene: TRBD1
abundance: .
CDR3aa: CASSLDRGSYEQYF
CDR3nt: TGTGCCAGCAGTTTAGACAGGGGATCCTACGAGCAGTACTTC

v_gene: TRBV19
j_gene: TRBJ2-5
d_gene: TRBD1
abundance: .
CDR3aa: CASSLSQGVQETQYF
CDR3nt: TGTGCCAGTAGCCTATCACAGGGGGTACAAGAGACCCAGTACTTC

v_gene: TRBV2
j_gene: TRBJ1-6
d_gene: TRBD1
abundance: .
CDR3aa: CASTWGQYNSPLHF
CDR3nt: TGTGCCAGCACCTGGGGACAGTATAATTCACCCCTCCACTTT

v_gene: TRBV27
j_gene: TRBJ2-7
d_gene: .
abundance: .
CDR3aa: CASSLRGAYEQYF
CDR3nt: TGTGCCAGCAGTTTACGAGGTGCCTACGAGCAGTACTTC

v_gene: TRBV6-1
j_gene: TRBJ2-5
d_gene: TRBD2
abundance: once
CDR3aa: CASSEPAGLAGAETQYF
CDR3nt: TGTGCCAGCAGTGAGCCCGCGGGACTAGCGGGGGCAGAGACCCAGTACTTC

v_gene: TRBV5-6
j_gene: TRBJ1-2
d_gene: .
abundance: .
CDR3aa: CASSLVSGPLDGYTF
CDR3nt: TGTGCCAGCAGCTTGGTCTCAGGGCCCTTAGATGGCTACACCTTC

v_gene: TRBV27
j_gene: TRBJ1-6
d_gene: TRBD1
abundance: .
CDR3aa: CASSLTGTVSSPLHF
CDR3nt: TGTGCCAGCAGTTTAACCGGGACAGTAAGTTCACCCCTCCACTTT

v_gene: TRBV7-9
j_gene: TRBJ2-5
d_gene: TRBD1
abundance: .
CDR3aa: CASRPGQGGFQETQYF
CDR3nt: TGTGCCAGCAGACCAGGACAGGGCGGGTTTCAAGAGACCCAGTACTTC

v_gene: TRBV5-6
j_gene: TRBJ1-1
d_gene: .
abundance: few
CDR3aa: CASSLDPDTEAFF
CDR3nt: TGTGCCAGCAGCTTGGACCCAGACACTGAAGCTTTCTTT

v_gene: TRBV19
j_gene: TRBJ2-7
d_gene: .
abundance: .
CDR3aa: CASSPSGSSYEQYF
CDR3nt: TGTGCCAGTAGCCCGAGCGGAAGCTCCTACGAGCAGTACTTC

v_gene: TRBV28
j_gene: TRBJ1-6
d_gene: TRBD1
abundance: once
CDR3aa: CAIRGDRDRGNRAPLHF
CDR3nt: TGTGCCATCAGAGGAGACCGGGACAGGGGTAATCGGGCACCCCTCCACTTT

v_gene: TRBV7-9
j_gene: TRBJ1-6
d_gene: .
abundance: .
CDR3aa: CASSETADPSPLHF
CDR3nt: TGTGCCAGCAGCGAAACAGCTGATCCTTCACCCCTCCACTTT

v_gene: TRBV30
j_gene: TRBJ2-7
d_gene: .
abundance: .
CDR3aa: CAWSVSTYYEQYF
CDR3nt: TGTGCCTGGAGTGTATCTACCTACTACGAGCAGTACTTC

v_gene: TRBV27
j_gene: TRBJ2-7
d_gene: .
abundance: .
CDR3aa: CASSYAGERYEQYF
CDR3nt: TGTGCCAGCAGTTATGCAGGGGAGAGATACGAGCAGTACTTC

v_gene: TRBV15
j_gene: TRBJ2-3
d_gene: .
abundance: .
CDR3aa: CATSVERTDTQYF
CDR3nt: TGTGCCACCAGCGTCGAGCGCACAGATACGCAGTATTTT

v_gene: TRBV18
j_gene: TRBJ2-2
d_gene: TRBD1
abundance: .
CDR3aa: CASSPRTGDSTGELFF
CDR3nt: TGTGCCAGCTCACCTAGGACAGGGGATAGCACCGGGGAGCTGTTTTTT

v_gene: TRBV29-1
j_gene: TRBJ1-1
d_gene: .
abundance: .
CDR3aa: CSTQGGENTEAFF
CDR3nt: TGCAGCACCCAGGGAGGGGAGAACACTGAAGCTTTCTTT

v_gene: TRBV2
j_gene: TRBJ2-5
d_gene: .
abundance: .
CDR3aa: CASSEEGGRGGTQYF
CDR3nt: TGTGCCAGCAGTGAAGAGGGTGGCAGAGGGGGGACCCAGTACTTC

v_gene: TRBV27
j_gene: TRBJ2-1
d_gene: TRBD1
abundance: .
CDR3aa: CASSTAGGNNEQFF
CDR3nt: TGTGCCAGCAGTACGGCAGGGGGAAACAATGAGCAGTTCTTC

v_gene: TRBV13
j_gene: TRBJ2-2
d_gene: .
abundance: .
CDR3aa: CASSIITANTGELFF
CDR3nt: TGTGCCAGCAGCATAATAACGGCGAACACCGGGGAGCTGTTTTTT

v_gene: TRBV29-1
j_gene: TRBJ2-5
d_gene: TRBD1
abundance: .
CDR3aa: CSVTGIETQYF
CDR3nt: TGCAGCGTGACAGGGATCGAGACCCAGTACTTC

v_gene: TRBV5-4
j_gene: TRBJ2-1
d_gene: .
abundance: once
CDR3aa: CASSSLTPLEQFF
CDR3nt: TGTGCCAGCAGCTCGTTGACCCCTTTGGAGCAGTTCTTC

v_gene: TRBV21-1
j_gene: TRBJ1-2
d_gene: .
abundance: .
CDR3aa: CASRCPWTATRYGYTF
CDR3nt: TGTGCCAGCCGCTGCCCCTGGACAGCCACTCGCTATGGCTACACCTTC

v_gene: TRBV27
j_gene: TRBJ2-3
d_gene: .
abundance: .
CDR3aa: CASSSHTDTQYF
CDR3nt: TGTGCCAGCAGTTCTCACACAGATACGCAGTATTTT

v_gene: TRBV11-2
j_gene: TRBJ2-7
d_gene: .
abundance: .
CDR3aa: CASSLRGRTSRAYEQYF
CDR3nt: TGTGCCAGCAGCTTAAGAGGGCGGACATCTAGGGCCTACGAGCAGTACTTC

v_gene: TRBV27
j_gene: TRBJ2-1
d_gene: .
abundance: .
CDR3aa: CASSLLGNEQFF
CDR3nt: TGTGCCAGCAGTTTACTCGGGAATGAGCAGTTCTTC

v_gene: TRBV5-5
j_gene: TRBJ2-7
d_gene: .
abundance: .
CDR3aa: CASGGVPSYEQYF
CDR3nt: TGTGCCAGCGGTGGGGTTCCGTCCTACGAGCAGTACTTC

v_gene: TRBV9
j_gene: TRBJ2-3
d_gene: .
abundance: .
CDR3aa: CASSVTRQSTDTQYF
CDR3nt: TGTGCCAGCAGCGTAACCCGACAGAGCACAGATACGCAGTATTTT

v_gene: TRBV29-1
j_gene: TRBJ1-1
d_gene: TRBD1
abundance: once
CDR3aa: CSTPGQGARTEAFF
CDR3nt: TGCAGTACTCCGGGACAGGGGGCGCGGACTGAAGCTTTCTTT

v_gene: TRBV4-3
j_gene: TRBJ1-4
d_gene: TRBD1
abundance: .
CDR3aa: CASSRWTGMNEKLFF
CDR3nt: TGCGCCAGCAGCCGATGGACAGGGATGAATGAAAAACTGTTTTTT

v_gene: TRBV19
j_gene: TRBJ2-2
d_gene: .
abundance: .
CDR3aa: CASSIGSRELFF
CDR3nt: TGTGCCAGTAGTATAGGATCCCGGGAGCTGTTTTTT